Detailed here is one TCR beta chain. The antigen it recognizes is unknown. Library generation was performed with 5' RACE. Preparation of each TCR library used around 3.5 ug of total RNA. cDNA was synthesized with SMARTScribe reverse transcriptase in eight separate reactions per sample. Unique molecular identifiers containing a 6-nucleotide sample barcode were introduced through template switching during cDNA synthesis. Two nested PCRs of approximately 16 and 10 cycles amplified the TCRalpha and TCRbeta cDNA, and bead purification followed each PCR. Before amplification, cDNA was treated with uracil DNA-glycosylase and purified using the QIAquick PCR purification kit. The second PCR added Illumina TruSeq-compatible adapters along with sample-specific barcodes. Library quality and concentration were checked on TapeStation and Qubit, and libraries were pooled at approximately 4.7 ng each. The pooled libraries were sequenced with 2 x 100 bp reads and custom sequencing primers on an Illumina HiSeq2500 single-index Rapid Run. From the authors' description of their analysis: MiGEC version 1.2.6 was used for UMI-based consensus assembly, which corrected PCR and sequencing errors. MiXCR version 2.1.1 was used for V(D)J alignment, clonotype assembly and CDR3 extraction. To normalise gene usage, clonotype sharing and MAIT/NKT TCR abundance, the top 1000, 10 000 and 20 000 clonotypes in each sample were analysed. After downsampling to 27 000 UMIs, diversity was calculated as the inverse Simpson index using the vegan R package. Paired Mann-Whitney U tests were applied to discordant twin pairs, with Benjamini-Hochberg correction for multiple testing. Reprocessed by TCRdb, the reads give a single entry per CDR3 protein sequence, without DNA. The V and J calls and clone size come from TCRdb's table, not from the authors' own analysis. The sample table gives fewer than 550,000 distinct CDR3 sequences. The top ten constitute 2% to 3% of the sample.

This sample is drawn from a study of monozygotic twins with inflammatory bowel disease (dated by TCRdb to between 2018 and 2020). Background for the entire study: In total, 30 or so monozygotic twin pairs made up the full study: 19 Danish pairs, all IBD-discordant, plus nine German pairs, of which four were IBD-concordant and five were IBD-discordant. Within discordant pairs, disease-associated traits were sought mainly by comparing IBD patients with their genetically identical healthy co-twins. Each individual had, on average, about 151 000 unique TCRalpha sequences and 181 000 unique TCRbeta sequences available for analysis. Overall study outcomes, separate from this receptor: Different T cell subtypes could not be distinguished in the analysis. Concordant and discordant twins showed no difference in repertoire similarity, possibly because of limited statistical power. A decrease in TCRbeta repertoire diversity, as measured by inverse Simpson index, was observed in IBD patients compared with their healthy co-twins. Because patients were on differing immunosuppressive treatments, the repertoires may have picked up extra background noise and inter-individual variability. Compared with healthy twins, IBD patients shared fewer clonotypes with other individuals, and the difference was most pronounced in patients with signs of disease activity. No single strong signal or clonotype linked to IBD turned up in the results, so the idea that one exists was not supported.

CDR1 and CDR2, per the germline V gene, are MNHNS and SASEGT. From the cysteine through the phenylalanine, the CDR3 covers 16 amino acids. Only the protein is available. From each donor, a roughly 2.3 ml peripheral blood sample was drawn into PAXgene tubes and stored at -80 degrees C. Total RNA was isolated from whole blood with the PAXgene blood miRNA kit on an automated QIAcube, without T cell sorting. Peripheral blood from monozygotic twin pairs, either concordant or discordant for inflammatory bowel disease, underwent deep TCRalpha and TCRbeta repertoire profiling that used unique molecular barcoding. Smoking habits were recorded for all twin pairs, and each individual was classified as a current, former or never smoker.

This sequence originates from a human donor with ulcerative colitis or Crohn's disease, or a healthy co-twin of an affected twin (not recorded which). Sequencing was done on a sample of blood. Recombination connected TRBV6-1 to TRBJ2-2; lacking DNA, the TRBD1 call made by TCRdb goes unchecked. The CDR3 region: CASSPPGRGNTGELFF.